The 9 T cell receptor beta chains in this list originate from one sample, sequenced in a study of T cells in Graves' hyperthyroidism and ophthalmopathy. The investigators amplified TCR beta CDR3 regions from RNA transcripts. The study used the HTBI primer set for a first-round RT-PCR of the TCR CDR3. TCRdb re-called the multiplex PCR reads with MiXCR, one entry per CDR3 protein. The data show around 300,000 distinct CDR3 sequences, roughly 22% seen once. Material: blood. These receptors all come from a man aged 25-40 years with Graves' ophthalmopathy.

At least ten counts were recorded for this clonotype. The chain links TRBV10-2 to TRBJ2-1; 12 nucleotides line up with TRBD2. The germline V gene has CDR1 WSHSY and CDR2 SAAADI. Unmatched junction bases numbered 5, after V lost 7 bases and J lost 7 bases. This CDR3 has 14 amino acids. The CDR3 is CASTSGRALNEQFF. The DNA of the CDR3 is TGCGCCAGCACTAGCGGGAGGGCCTTGAATGAGCAGTTCTTC.

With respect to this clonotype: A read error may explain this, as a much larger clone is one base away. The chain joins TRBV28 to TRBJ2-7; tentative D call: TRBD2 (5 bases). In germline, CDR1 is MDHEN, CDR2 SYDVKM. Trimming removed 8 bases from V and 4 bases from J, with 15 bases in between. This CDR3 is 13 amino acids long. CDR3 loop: CASASFGLYEQYF. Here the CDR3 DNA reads TGTGCCAGCGCCAGTTTTGGACTTTACGAGCAGTACTTC. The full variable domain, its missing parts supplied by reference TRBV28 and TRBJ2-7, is DVKVTQSSRYLVKRTGEKVFLECVQDMDHENMFWYRQDPGLGLRLIYFSYDVKMKEKGDIPEGYSVSREKKERFSLILESASTNQTSMYLCASASFGLYEQYFGPGTRLTVT.

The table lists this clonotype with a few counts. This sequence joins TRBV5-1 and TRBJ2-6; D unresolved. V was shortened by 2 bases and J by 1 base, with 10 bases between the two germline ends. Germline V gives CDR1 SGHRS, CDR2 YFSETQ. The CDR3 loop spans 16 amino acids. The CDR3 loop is CASSLTQRSGANVLTF. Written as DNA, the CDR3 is TGCGCCAGCAGCTTAACCCAAAGGTCTGGGGCCAACGTCCTGACTTTC.

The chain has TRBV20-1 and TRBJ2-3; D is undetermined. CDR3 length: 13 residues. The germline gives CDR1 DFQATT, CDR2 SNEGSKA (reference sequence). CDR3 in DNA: TGCAGCCACATTTTCCCTAGGTCCGATACGCAGTATTTT. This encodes CSHIFPRSDTQYF.

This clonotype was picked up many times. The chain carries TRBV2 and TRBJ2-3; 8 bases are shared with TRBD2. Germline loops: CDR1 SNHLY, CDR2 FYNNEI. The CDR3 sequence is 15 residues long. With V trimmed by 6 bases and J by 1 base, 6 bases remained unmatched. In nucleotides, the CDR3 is TGTGCCAGCAGAGTAGCGGGAATTGGCACAGATACGCAGTATTTT. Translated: CASRVAGIGTDTQYF.

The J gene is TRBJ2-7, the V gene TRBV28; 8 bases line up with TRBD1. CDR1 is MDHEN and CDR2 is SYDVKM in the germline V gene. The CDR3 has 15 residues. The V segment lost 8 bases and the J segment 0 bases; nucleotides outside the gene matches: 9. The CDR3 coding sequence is TGTGCCAGCGCTGGGCAGGACAGGGTCTCCTACGAGCAGTACTTC. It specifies CASAGQDRVSYEQYF.

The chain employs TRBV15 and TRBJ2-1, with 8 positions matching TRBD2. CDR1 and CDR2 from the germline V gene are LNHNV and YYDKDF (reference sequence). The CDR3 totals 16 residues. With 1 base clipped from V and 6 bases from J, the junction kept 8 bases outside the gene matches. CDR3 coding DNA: TGTGCCACCAGCAGAGGCGGCACCGGGACTAGCAATGAGCAGTTCTTC. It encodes CATSRGGTGTSNEQFF. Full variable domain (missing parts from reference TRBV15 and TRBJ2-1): DAMVIQNPRYQVTQFGKPVTLSCSQTLNHNVMYWYQQKSSQAPKLLFHYYDKDFNNEADTPDNFQSRRPNTSFCFLDIRSPGLGDTAMYLCATSRGGTGTSNEQFFGPGTRLTVL.

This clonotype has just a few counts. In DNA form, the CDR3 reads TGTGCCAGCAGTTACTCGATGGTCGGGACTAGCGGGTTCAATGAGCAGTTCTTC. It translates to CASSYSMVGTSGFNEQFF. J is TRBJ2-1 and V is TRBV6-6; 12 bases match TRBD2. There are 18 residues in the CDR3. Germline CDR1 and CDR2: MNHNY and SVGAGI (reference sequence). The V and J ends lost 0 bases and 6 bases, in that order; junction bases with no gene match: 9.

The CDR3 loop is CASSVDGKETQYF. In nucleotides, the CDR3 is TGTGCCAGCAGCGTAGACGGAAAAGAGACCCAGTACTTC. This sequence joins TRBV9 and TRBJ2-5; D is unresolved. Germline V gene sequence: CDR1 SGDLS, CDR2 YYNGEE. V was cut by 0 bases and J by 3 bases, with 6 bases left in between. This CDR3 is built from 13 residues.